The table lists the clone carrying this T cell receptor (beta chain) with many counts. Its cognate antigen is unknown. The sample belongs to a study of T cells in Graves' hyperthyroidism and ophthalmopathy. Study-level information: Peripheral blood was drawn at first diagnosis, prior to all treatment. General study results and limits: Most thyroid-expanded clonotypes above 0.001 were also found in blood.

Isolation of PBMCs was performed on 8 to 10 ml fresh peripheral blood. RNA transcripts yielded amplified TCR beta CDR3 regions. The HTBI primer set drove a first-round RT-PCR of the TCR CDR3. TCRdb re-called the multiplex PCR reads with MiXCR, one entry per CDR3 protein. The sample has about 640,000 distinct CDR3 sequences, 13% to 15% seen once. The specimen was blood. The source is a woman between 45 and 65 years old with Graves' ophthalmopathy.

The CDR3 nucleotides read TGTGCCACCAGCAGAGCGGGAGGGCGACAAGAGACCCAGTACTTC. It yields the protein CATSRAGGRQETQYF. The V gene is TRBV15, the J gene TRBJ2-5; 8 bases agree with TRBD2. The germline gives CDR1 LNHNV, CDR2 YYDKDF (reference sequence). The V segment lost 1 base and the J segment 2 bases; nucleotides outside the gene matches: 3. This CDR3 is 15 amino acids long.